This is a list of T cell receptor beta chains from one sample in a study of cytomegalovirus exposure and HLA in healthy donors. Measured with immunoSEQ multiplex PCR; TCRdb has only the in-frame clones, and not every one. The sample lists some 150,000 clones; around nine tenths were seen once. The specimen sequenced was PBMCs. These receptors were taken from a young woman in good health and CMV-seronegative. Each CDR3 is given without its conserved first and last residue. The order of the fields is CDR3 protein, J gene, V gene.

cdr3_aa: ASIPPTDEDTIY
j_call: TRBJ1-3
v_call: TRBV7-6

cdr3_aa: ASSQVQQTNEKLF
j_call: TRBJ1-4
v_call: TRBV4-2

cdr3_aa: ARSTGTGVYEQF
j_call: TRBJ2-1
v_call: TRBV30

cdr3_aa: ASGSGTGGTEAF
j_call: TRBJ1-1
v_call: TRBV12-5

cdr3_aa: ASSPRENTEAF
j_call: TRBJ1-1
v_call: TRBV18

cdr3_aa: AWSTGQGEKLF
j_call: TRBJ1-4
v_call: TRBV30

cdr3_aa: ASSSAQGAGRGYT
j_call: TRBJ1-2
v_call: TRBV28

cdr3_aa: ASSSTGYTEAF
j_call: TRBJ1-1
v_call: TRBV13

cdr3_aa: ASSSGPHRGSQPQH
j_call: TRBJ1-5
v_call: TRBV11-2

cdr3_aa: ASSLGGGAIYGYT
j_call: TRBJ1-2
v_call: TRBV13

cdr3_aa: ASVRGQRGEQY
j_call: TRBJ2-7
v_call: TRBV28

cdr3_aa: ASSGPRTSGYEQY
j_call: TRBJ2-7
v_call: TRBV19

cdr3_aa: ASSTSGLQETQY
j_call: TRBJ2-5
v_call: TRBV19

cdr3_aa: ASSSTRDRVYNEQF
j_call: TRBJ2-1
v_call: TRBV5-8

cdr3_aa: ATSRAPQETQY
j_call: TRBJ2-5
v_call: TRBV15

cdr3_aa: ASSSPGTGSFEAF
j_call: TRBJ1-1
v_call: TRBV6-5

cdr3_aa: ASSTQNRGDYGYT
j_call: TRBJ1-2
v_call: TRBV27

cdr3_aa: ASSQALSDEQF
j_call: TRBJ2-1
v_call: TRBV4-1

cdr3_aa: ASSSGQTPYNEQF
j_call: TRBJ2-1
v_call: TRBV19

cdr3_aa: ASSQGGSPDTQY
j_call: TRBJ2-3
v_call: TRBV14

cdr3_aa: ASSLGLAGVGETQY
j_call: TRBJ2-5
v_call: TRBV5-1

cdr3_aa: ASSPTEGDNSPLH
j_call: TRBJ1-6
v_call: TRBV4-1

cdr3_aa: ASSPSVPGQGFCEQY
j_call: TRBJ2-7
v_call: TRBV21-1

cdr3_aa: ASSFGLAGWQEDTQY
j_call: TRBJ2-3
v_call: TRBV5-1

cdr3_aa: ASSSSLGGEQY
j_call: TRBJ2-7
v_call: TRBV11-2

cdr3_aa: AISQLTGAAF
j_call: TRBJ1-1
v_call: TRBV10-3

cdr3_aa: ASSPDQGETIY
j_call: TRBJ1-3
v_call: TRBV18

cdr3_aa: ATSRGGWYMNTEAF
j_call: TRBJ1-1
v_call: TRBV15

cdr3_aa: ASTPSSVLETQY
j_call: TRBJ2-5
v_call: TRBV7-9

cdr3_aa: ASSDQADNYGYT
j_call: TRBJ1-2
v_call: TRBV5-4

cdr3_aa: ASRVGTGRTYEQY
j_call: TRBJ2-7
v_call: TRBV6-1

cdr3_aa: ASSPDRGRETQY
j_call: TRBJ2-5
v_call: TRBV7-2

cdr3_aa: ASSYNRGSYGYT
j_call: TRBJ1-2
v_call: TRBV6-5

cdr3_aa: ASSQSFSPEAF
j_call: TRBJ1-1
v_call: TRBV4-1

cdr3_aa: ASSQQEYNQPQH
j_call: TRBJ1-5
v_call: TRBV6-5

cdr3_aa: ASGDEVSGANVLT
j_call: TRBJ2-6
v_call: TRBV28